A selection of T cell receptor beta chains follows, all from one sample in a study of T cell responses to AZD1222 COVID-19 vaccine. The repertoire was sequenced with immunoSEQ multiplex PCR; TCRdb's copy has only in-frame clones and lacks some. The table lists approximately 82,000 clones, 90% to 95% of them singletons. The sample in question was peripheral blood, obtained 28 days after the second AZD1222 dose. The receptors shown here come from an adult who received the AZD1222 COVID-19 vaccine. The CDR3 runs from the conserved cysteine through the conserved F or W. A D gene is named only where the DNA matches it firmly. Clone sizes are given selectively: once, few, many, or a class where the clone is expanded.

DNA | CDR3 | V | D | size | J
TGCGCCAGCAGCTACAATTCTGGGGTTAATTCACCCCTCCACTTT | CASSYNSGVNSPLHF | TRBV4-3 | NA | once | TRBJ1-6
TGTGCCAGCGCGACAGGGGTTTCCTACCAGCAGTACTTC | CASATGVSYQQYF | TRBV18 | TRBD1 | NA | TRBJ2-7
TGTGCCAGCAGCTTGCTGGGAGGGGCGAACACTGAAGCTTTCTTT | CASSLLGGANTEAFF | TRBV11-2 | NA | NA | TRBJ1-1
TGTGCCAGCAGTTACGGACCGACAGCGCCGAGAGGCTACACCTTC | CASSYGPTAPRGYTF | TRBV6-5 | NA | once | TRBJ1-2
TGCGCCAGCAGCTTGGGCGCGACGGAGTATGGCTACACCTTC | CASSLGATEYGYTF | TRBV5-1 | NA | NA | TRBJ1-2
TGTGCCAGCAGTCCAGTTCAGGGGCATCAGCCCCAGCATTTT | CASSPVQGHQPQHF | TRBV6-2/TRBV6-3 | NA | NA | TRBJ1-5
TGTGCCAGCAGCACTCCGGTGGGCCTAGCGGACACAGATACGCAGTATTTT | CASSTPVGLADTDTQYF | TRBV28 | TRBD2 | NA | TRBJ2-3
TGTGCCAGTAGTTTGGGGGAATATAATTCACCCCTCCACTTT | CASSLGEYNSPLHF | TRBV19 | NA | NA | TRBJ1-6
TGTGCCAGCAGTGAAAAAGTACAGGGGGCCCACTACAATGAGCAGTTCTTC | CASSEKVQGAHYNEQFF | TRBV6-1 | TRBD1 | NA | TRBJ2-1
TGTGCCAGCAGCCTGGAAGGGGCAACTGAGCAGTTCTTC | CASSLEGATEQFF | TRBV4-2 | NA | NA | TRBJ2-1
TGTGCCAGCAGTTACTCGTTGGAGCCAACTAGCGGGTTTTATACGCAGTATTTT | CASSYSLEPTSGFYTQYF | TRBV6-2/TRBV6-3 | TRBD2 | few | TRBJ2-3
TGTGCCAGCAGGAAGGAGCGAAATGAAAAACTGTTTTTT | CASRKERNEKLFF | TRBV25-1 | NA | NA | TRBJ1-4
TGTGCCAGCAGACCCGACAGGGGGACTGAAGCTTTCTTT | CASRPDRGTEAFF | TRBV2 | TRBD1 | NA | TRBJ1-1
TGTGCCAGCAGCTTAGGGCTGCAAGAGACCCAGTACTTC | CASSLGLQETQYF | TRBV7-2 | NA | NA | TRBJ2-5
TGTGCCAGCAGCTTGGGGACAGTCTGGGGAAACACCATATATTTT | CASSLGTVWGNTIYF | TRBV5-8 | NA | NA | TRBJ1-3
TGTGCCAGCAGCCAACCGTTTAGGGGGCCTATTTATAATTCACCCCTCCACTTT | CASSQPFRGPIYNSPLHF | TRBV4-2 | TRBD1 | NA | TRBJ1-6
TGTGCCAGCAGCTCAGCGGGGGGGGTTGAGACCCAGTACTTC | CASSSAGGVETQYF | TRBV13 | TRBD2 | once | TRBJ2-5
TGTGCCAGCAGCGCTCCGGGACAGGGGGCCACTGAAGCTTTCTTT | CASSAPGQGATEAFF | TRBV9 | TRBD1 | NA | TRBJ1-1
TGTGCCTGGAAGACAGGGAGGGGAGACTATGGCTACACCTTC | CAWKTGRGDYGYTF | TRBV30 | TRBD1 | NA | TRBJ1-2
TGTGCCAGCAGCTTAGTGGGGGTCCCGGGACAGGGGAATGAGCAGTTCTTC | CASSLVGVPGQGNEQFF | TRBV7-2 | TRBD1 | few | TRBJ2-1
TGTGCCAGCAGCTTAGCGTCGAGTTCAACCTACGAGCAGTACTTC | CASSLASSSTYEQYF | TRBV7-2 | NA | NA | TRBJ2-7
TGTGCCAGCAGCTTAGGGGCCTATAGCAATCAGCCCCAGCATTTT | CASSLGAYSNQPQHF | TRBV5-6 | NA | NA | TRBJ1-5
TGTGCCAGCAGGGCAGAGACAGGGGCCAAAAACATTCAGTACTTC | CASRAETGAKNIQYF | TRBV2 | TRBD1 | NA | TRBJ2-4
TGTGCCAGCAGAAGACAGGGGACCAGCAATCAGCCCCAGCATTTT | CASRRQGTSNQPQHF | TRBV28 | TRBD1 | NA | TRBJ1-5
TGTGCCAGCGGAGCTAAGCCAGCCTCCTACAATGAGCAGTTCTTC | CASGAKPASYNEQFF | TRBV11-3 | NA | NA | TRBJ2-1
TGTGCCACTCAACTAGCGGGGGGAGATACGCAGTATTTT | CATQLAGGDTQYF | TRBV6-5 | TRBD2 | NA | TRBJ2-3
TGTGCCAGCAGTTATCAGGGGGCTTCCGGGGAGCTGTTTTTT | CASSYQGASGELFF | TRBV6-5 | TRBD1 | NA | TRBJ2-2
TGTGCCAGTATCTCCGGGACCGCAGGGAGCACTGAAGCTTTCTTT | CASISGTAGSTEAFF | TRBV19 | NA | few | TRBJ1-1
TGTGCCAGCGCCCCGGGGGGGGGAGATACCGGGGAGCTGTTTTTT | CASAPGGGDTGELFF | TRBV7-3 | TRBD2 | NA | TRBJ2-2
TGTGCCAGCAGTGACGACAATCAGCCCCAGCATTTT | CASSDDNQPQHF | TRBV2 | NA | NA | TRBJ1-5
TGTGCCAGCAGTCCCCCTCCGCCCGGGGAGCTGTTTTTT | CASSPPPPGELFF | TRBV28 | NA | NA | TRBJ2-2
TGTGCCAGCAGTCGTCAGAGCTCCTATAATTCACCCCTCCACTTT | CASSRQSSYNSPLHF | TRBV6-5 | NA | few | TRBJ1-6
TGTGCCACCACAGACAGGACCCGGAACACTGAAGCTTTCTTT | CATTDRTRNTEAFF | TRBV19 | NA | NA | TRBJ1-1
TGTGCCAGCAGCTTAATGCTGGGGGCTCGAAACAATGAGCAGTTCTTC | CASSLMLGARNNEQFF | TRBV7-2 | NA | NA | TRBJ2-1
TGTGCCAGCCACAGGGAGAATTCACCCCTCCACTTT | CASHRENSPLHF | TRBV6-5 | NA | few | TRBJ1-6
TGTGCCAGCAGCCTCCAGGGGGGGTTAGGGTATGGCTACACCTTC | CASSLQGGLGYGYTF | TRBV7-6 | TRBD1 | NA | TRBJ1-2
TGCGCCAGCAGCCAAGATGTCGGCCGGGCTCAGTACAGTGGGAACACCGGGGAGCTGTTTTTT | CASSQDVGRAQYSGNTGELFF | TRBV4-3 | NA | NA | TRBJ2-2
TGTGCCAGCAGCTTAGGACGGGGAAAGAACACCGGGGAGCTGTTTTTT | CASSLGRGKNTGELFF | TRBV7-2 | NA | NA | TRBJ2-2
TGTGCCAGCAGTTTAGATCTAGCGGGGCAGTTCTTC | CASSLDLAGQFF | TRBV12-3/TRBV12-4 | TRBD2 | NA | TRBJ2-1
TGTGCCAGCAGTTTATCGTTACTGGGACGGCGAGAAGCTTTCTTT | CASSLSLLGRREAFF | TRBV27 | NA | NA | TRBJ1-1
TGTGCCAGCAGTTTGTTCCCCTATGGCTACACCTTC | CASSLFPYGYTF | TRBV28 | NA | NA | TRBJ1-2
TGTGCCAGCAGCTCACAACGGCCTACTAATGAAAAACTGTTTTTT | CASSSQRPTNEKLFF | TRBV7-8 | NA | NA | TRBJ1-4
TGTGCCAGTAGCGACCGGGGACTTCACAGCACAGATACGCAGTATTTT | CASSDRGLHSTDTQYF | TRBV19 | NA | once | TRBJ2-3
TGTGCCACCCGGGGACAGGGGGAATCCGGGGAGCTGTTTTTT | CATRGQGESGELFF | TRBV24-1 | TRBD1 | NA | TRBJ2-2
TGTGCCAGCACCATGACCTGGAACACCGGGGAGCTGTTTTTT | CASTMTWNTGELFF | TRBV27 | NA | NA | TRBJ2-2